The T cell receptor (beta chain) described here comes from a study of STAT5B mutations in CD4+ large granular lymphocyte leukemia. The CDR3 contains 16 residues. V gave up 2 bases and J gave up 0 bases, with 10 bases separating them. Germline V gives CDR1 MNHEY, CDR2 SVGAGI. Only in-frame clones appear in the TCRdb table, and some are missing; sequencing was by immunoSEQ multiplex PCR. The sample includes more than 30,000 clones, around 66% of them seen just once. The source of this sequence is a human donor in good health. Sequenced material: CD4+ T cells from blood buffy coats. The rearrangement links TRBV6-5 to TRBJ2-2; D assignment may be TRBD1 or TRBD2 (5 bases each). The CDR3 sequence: CASSYPRGSNTGELFF. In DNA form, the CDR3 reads TGTGCCAGCAGTTACCCACGGGGCTCGAACACCGGGGAGCTGTTTTTT.